These 2 T cell receptor beta chains came from one sample sequenced in a study of T cell repertoires in cytomegalovirus infection. TCRdb called the reads again in MiXCR, with one record for every CDR3 protein. The sample records about 150,000 distinct CDR3 sequences, 23% being singletons. The sequenced sample was PBMCs. The receptors come from a human donor in good health (CMV status not recorded). Some clones in this sample may be carry-over from other donors' samples.

The chain combines TRBV29-1 with TRBJ2-1; TRBD1 agrees at 7 bases. The CDR3 is 11 residues long. The germline V gene has CDR1 SQVTM and CDR2 ANQGSEA. V shed 5 bases, J shed 9 bases, and the junction held 4 bases outside the gene matches. CDR3 amino acids: CSVQGVSEQFF. The CDR3 region has the DNA TGCAGCGTTCAGGGGGTCAGTGAGCAGTTCTTC.

The chain recombines TRBV5-1 with TRBJ1-1; D gene ambiguous. V shed 4 bases and J shed 0 bases, with 13 bases lying between them. The CDR3 has 15 residues. In germline, CDR1 is SGHRS, CDR2 YFSETQ. CDR3 region: CASSPPGALNTEAFF. CDR3 DNA sequence: TGCGCCAGCAGCCCCCCGGGAGCCTTGAACACTGAAGCTTTCTTT.